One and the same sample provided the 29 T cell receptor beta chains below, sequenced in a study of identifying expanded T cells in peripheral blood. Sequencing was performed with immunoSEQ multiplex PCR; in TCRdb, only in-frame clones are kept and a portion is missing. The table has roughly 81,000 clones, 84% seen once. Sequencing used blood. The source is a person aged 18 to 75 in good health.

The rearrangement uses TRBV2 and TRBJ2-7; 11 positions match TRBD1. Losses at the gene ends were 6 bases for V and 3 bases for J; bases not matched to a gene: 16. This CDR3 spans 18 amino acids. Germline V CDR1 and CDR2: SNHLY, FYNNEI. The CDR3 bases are TGTGCCAGCAGGATACGCCGCGACGAGGGACAGGGGGTCTACGAGCAGTACTTC. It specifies CASRIRRDEGQGVYEQYF.

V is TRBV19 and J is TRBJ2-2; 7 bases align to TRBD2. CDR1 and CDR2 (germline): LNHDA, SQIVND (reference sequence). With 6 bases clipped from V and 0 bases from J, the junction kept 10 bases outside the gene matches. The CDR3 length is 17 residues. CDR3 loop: CASSYIGRASNTGELFF. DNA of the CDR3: TGTGCCAGTAGCTATATAGGGAGGGCCTCGAACACCGGGGAGCTGTTTTTT.

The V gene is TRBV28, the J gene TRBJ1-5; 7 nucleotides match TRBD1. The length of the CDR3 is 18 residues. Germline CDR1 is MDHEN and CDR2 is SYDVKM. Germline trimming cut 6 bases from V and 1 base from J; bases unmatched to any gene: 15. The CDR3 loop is CASRVTGSGLTSNQPQHF. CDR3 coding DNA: TGTGCCAGCAGGGTGACAGGGTCGGGTTTGACAAGCAATCAGCCCCAGCATTTT.

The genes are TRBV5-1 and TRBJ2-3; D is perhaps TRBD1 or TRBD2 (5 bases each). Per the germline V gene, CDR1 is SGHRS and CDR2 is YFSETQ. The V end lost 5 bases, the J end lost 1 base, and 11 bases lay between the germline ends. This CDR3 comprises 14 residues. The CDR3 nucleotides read TGCGCCAGCAGGCCTCAGGGAGGCACAGATACGCAGTATTTT. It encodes CASRPQGGTDTQYF.

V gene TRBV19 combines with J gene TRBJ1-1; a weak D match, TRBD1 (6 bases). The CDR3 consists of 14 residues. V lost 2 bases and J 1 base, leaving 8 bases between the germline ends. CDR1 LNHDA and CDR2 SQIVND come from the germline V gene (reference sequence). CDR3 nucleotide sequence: TGTGCCAGTAGTATACGGGGACAGAACACTGAAGCTTTCTTT. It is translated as CASSIRGQNTEAFF.

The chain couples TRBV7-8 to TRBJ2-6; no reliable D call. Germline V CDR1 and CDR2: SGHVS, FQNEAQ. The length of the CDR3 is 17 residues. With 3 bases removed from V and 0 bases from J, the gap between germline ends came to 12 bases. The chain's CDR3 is CASSFWPFSSGANVLTF. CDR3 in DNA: TGTGCCAGCAGCTTCTGGCCCTTTAGCTCTGGGGCCAACGTCCTGACTTTC. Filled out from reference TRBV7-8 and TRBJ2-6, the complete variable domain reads GAGVSQSPRYKVAKRGQDVALRCDPISGHVSLFWYQQALGQGPEFLTYFQNEAQLDKSGLPSDRFFAERPEGSVSTLKIQRTQQEDSAVYLCASSFWPFSSGANVLTFGAGSRLTVL.

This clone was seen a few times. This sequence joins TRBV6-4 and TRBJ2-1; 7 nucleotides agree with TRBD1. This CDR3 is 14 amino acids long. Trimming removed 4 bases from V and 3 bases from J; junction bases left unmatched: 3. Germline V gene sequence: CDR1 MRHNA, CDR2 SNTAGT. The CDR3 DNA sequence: TGTGCCAGCAGTGCCGACAGGGACTACAATGAGCAGTTCTTC. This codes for CASSADRDYNEQFF.

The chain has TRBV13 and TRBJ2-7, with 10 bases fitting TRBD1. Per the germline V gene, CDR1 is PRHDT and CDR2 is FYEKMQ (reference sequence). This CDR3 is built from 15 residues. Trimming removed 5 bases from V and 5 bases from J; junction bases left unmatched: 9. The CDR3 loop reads CASSNRDRGTHEQYF. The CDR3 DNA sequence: TGTGCCAGCAGCAACCGGGACAGGGGAACCCACGAGCAGTACTTC.

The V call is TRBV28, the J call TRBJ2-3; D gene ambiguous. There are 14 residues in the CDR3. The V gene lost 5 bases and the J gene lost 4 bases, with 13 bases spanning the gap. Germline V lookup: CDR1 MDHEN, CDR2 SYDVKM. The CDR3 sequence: CASSDNRGSDTQYF. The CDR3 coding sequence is TGTGCCAGCAGTGACAATCGTGGATCAGATACGCAGTATTTT.

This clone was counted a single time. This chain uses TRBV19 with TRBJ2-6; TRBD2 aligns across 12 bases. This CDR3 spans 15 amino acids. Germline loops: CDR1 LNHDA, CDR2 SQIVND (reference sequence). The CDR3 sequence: CAASGRATGANVLTF. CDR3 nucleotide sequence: TGTGCGGCTAGCGGGAGGGCCACTGGGGCCAACGTCCTGACTTTC.

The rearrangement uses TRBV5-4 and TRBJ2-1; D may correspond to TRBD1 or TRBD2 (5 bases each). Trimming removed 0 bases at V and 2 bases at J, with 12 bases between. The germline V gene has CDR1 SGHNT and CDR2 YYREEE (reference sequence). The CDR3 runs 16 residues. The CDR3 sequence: CASSLVVGVAYNEQFF. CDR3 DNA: TGTGCCAGCAGCTTGGTCGTGGGGGTGGCCTACAATGAGCAGTTCTTC.

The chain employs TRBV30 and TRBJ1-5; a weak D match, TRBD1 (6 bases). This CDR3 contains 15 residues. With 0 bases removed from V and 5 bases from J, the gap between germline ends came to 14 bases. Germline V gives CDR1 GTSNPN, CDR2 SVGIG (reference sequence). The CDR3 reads CAWSVGGAGYQPQHF. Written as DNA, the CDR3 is TGTGCCTGGAGTGTAGGGGGGGCAGGGTATCAGCCCCAGCATTTT. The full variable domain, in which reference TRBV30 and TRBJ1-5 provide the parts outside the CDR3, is SQTIHQWPATLVQPVGSPLSLECTVEGTSNPNLYWYRQAAGRGLQLLFYSVGIGQISSEVPQNLSASRPQDRQFILSSKKLLLSDSGFYLCAWSVGGAGYQPQHFGDGTRLSIL.

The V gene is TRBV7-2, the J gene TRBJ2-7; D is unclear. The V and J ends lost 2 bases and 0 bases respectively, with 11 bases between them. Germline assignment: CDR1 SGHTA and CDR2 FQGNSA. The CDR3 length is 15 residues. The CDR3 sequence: CASSLNDGSSYEQYF. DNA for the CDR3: TGTGCCAGCAGCTTAAATGACGGCTCCTCCTACGAGCAGTACTTC.

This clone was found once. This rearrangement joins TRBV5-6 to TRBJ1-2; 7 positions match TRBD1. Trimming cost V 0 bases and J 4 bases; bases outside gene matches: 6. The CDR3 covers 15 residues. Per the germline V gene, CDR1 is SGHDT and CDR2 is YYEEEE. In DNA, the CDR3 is TGTGCCAGCAGCTTGGTTCTGGACAGGACCTATGGCTACACCTTC. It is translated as CASSLVLDRTYGYTF.

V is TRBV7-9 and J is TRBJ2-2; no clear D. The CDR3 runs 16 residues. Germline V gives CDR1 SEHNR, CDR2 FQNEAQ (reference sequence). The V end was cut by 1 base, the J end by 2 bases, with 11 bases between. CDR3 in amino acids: CASSLEYLTNTGELFF. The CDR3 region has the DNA TGTGCCAGCAGCTTAGAGTATCTCACTAACACCGGGGAGCTGTTTTTT.

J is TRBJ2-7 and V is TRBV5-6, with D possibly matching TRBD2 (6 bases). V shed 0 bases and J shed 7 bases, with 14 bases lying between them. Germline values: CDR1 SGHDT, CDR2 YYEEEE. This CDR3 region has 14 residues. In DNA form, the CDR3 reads TGTGCCAGCAGCTTGGGACATCTGGCGGGAGAGCAGTACTTC. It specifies CASSLGHLAGEQYF. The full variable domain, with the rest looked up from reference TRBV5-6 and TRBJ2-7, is DAGVTQSPTHLIKTRGQQVTLRCSPKSGHDTVSWYQQALGQGPQFIFQYYEEEERQRGNFPDRFSGHQFPNYSSELNVNALLLGDSALYLCASSLGHLAGEQYFGPGTRLTVT.

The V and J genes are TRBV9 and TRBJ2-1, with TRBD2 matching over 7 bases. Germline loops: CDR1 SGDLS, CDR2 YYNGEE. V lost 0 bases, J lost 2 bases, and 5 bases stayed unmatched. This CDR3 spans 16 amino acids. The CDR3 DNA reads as TGTGCCAGCAGCGTAGGCGGGAGAGGGACCTACAATGAGCAGTTCTTC. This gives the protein CASSVGGRGTYNEQFF.

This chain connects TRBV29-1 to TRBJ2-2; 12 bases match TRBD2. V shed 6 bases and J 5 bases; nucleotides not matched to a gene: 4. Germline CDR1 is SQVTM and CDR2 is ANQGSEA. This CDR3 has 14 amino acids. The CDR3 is CSVRLAGDTGELFF. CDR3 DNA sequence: TGCAGCGTGCGACTAGCGGGAGATACCGGGGAGCTGTTTTTT.

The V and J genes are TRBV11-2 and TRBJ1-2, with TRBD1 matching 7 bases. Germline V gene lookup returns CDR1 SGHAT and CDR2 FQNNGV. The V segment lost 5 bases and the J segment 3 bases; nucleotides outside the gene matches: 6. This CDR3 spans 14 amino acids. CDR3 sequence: CASSPDRQDYGYTF. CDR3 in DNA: TGTGCCAGCAGCCCGGACAGGCAAGACTATGGCTACACCTTC.

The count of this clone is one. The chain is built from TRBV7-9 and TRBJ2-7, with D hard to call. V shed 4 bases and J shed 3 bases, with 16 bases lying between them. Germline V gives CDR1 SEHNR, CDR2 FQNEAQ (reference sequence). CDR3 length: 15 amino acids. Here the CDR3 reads CASSSSLGRFYEQYF. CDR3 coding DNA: TGTGCCAGCAGCTCCTCACTTGGACGGTTCTACGAGCAGTACTTC.

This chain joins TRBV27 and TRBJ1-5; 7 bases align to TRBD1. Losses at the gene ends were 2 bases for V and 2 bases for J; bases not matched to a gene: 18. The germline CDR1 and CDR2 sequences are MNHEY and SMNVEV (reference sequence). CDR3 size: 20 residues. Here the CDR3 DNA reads TGTGCCAGCAGTTTACCGACCGATGACAGGGAGGGTGGTGGCAATCAGCCCCAGCATTTT. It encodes CASSLPTDDREGGGNQPQHF.

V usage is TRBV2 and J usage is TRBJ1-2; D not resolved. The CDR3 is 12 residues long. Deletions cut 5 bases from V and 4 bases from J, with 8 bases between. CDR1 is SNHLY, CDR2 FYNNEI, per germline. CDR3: CASSQRSYGYTF. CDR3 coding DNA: TGTGCCAGCAGTCAACGTAGCTATGGCTACACCTTC.

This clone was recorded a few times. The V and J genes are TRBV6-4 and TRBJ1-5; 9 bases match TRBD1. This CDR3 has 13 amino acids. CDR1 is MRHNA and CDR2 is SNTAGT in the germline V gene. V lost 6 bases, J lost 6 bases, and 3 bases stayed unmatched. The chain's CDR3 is CASSTGGFQPQHF. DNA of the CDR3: TGTGCCAGCAGCACAGGGGGCTTTCAGCCCCAGCATTTT.

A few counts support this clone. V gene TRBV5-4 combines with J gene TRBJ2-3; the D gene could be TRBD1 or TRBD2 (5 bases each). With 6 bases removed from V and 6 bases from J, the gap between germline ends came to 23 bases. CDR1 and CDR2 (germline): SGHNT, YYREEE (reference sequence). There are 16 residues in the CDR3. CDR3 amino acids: CASTTPGTASRDTQYF. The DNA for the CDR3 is TGTGCCAGCACAACCCCCGGGACCGCTTCTAGGGATACGCAGTATTTT.

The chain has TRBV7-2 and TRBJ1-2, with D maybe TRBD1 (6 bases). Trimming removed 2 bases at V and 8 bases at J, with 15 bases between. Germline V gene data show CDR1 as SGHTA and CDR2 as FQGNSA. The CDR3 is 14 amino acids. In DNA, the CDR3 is TGTGCCAGCAGCTTATACAGGGCGGCGAGGGGCTACACCTTC. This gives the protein CASSLYRAARGYTF.

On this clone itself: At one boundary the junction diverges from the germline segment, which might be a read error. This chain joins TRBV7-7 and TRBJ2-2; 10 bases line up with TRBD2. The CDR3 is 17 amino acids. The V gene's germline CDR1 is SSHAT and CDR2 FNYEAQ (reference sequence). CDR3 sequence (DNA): TGTGCTAGCAGCTTAGCGGCTAGCGGGAGGAACACCGGGGAGCTGTTTTTT. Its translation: CASSLAASGRNTGELFF.

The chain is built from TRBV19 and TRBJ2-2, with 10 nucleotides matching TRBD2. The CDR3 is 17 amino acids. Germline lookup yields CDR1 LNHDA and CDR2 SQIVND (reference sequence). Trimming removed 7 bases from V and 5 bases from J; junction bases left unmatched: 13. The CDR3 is CASNRNSGRWGTGELFF. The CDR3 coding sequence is TGTGCCAGTAATCGTAATAGCGGGAGGTGGGGGACCGGGGAGCTGTTTTTT.

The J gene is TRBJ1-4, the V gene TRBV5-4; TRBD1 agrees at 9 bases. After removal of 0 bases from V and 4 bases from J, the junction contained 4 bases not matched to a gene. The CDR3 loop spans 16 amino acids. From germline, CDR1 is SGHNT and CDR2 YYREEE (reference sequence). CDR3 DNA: TGTGCCAGCAGCTTGGCCCAGGACAGGGGTAATGAAAAACTGTTTTTT. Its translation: CASSLAQDRGNEKLFF.

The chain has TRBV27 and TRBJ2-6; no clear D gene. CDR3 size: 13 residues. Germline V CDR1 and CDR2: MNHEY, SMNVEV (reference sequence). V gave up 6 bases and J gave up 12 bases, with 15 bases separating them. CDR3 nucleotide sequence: TGTGCCAGCAGCCCAGGTGAGTATCCCGTCCTGACTTTC. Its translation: CASSPGEYPVLTF.